Each of the 19 T cell receptor beta chains below was sequenced from the same sample in a study of blood T cell repertoires in COVID-19. Some clones are missing from TCRdb's copy, which holds only in-frame ones; the method was immunoSEQ multiplex PCR. The table lists approximately 38,000 clones, almost 90% of them singletons, with 4.5% to 5% in the top ten. The source material was peripheral blood. These receptor sequences come from a woman aged 70 to 79 with active COVID-19.

The chain carries TRBV11-1 and TRBJ2-7, with 7 bases fitting TRBD2. CDR3 length: 13 amino acids. V gave up 3 bases and J gave up 5 bases; unmatched junction bases: 4. Germline-derived CDR1 and CDR2 are SGHAT and FQDESV (reference sequence). The CDR3: CASSFFRGDEQYF. The CDR3 DNA sequence: TGTGCCAGCAGCTTCTTTCGGGGGGACGAGCAGTACTTC.

This chain links TRBV6-5 with TRBJ2-2, with a weak D call TRBD2 (5 bases). V lost 2 bases to trimming and J lost 5 bases, with 6 bases between them. The germline CDR1 and CDR2 sequences are MNHEY and SVGAGI. The CDR3 spans 13 residues. CDR3 loop: CASSYRGTGELFF. CDR3 bases: TGTGCCAGCAGTTACAGAGGGACCGGGGAGCTGTTTTTT.

The chain employs TRBV19 and TRBJ2-7, with 10 bases lining up with TRBD1. Trimming cost V 6 bases and J 3 bases; bases outside gene matches: 2. CDR1 is LNHDA, CDR2 SQIVND, per germline (reference sequence). CDR3 length: 13 amino acids. The CDR3 sequence: CASSRTGGYEQYF. Written as DNA, the CDR3 is TGTGCCAGTAGCCGGACAGGGGGCTACGAGCAGTACTTC. Full variable domain (outside the CDR3, taken from reference TRBV19 and TRBJ2-7): DGGITQSPKYLFRKEGQNVTLSCEQNLNHDAMYWYRQDPGQGLRLIYYSQIVNDFQKGDIAEGYSVSREKKESFPLTVTSAQKNPTAFYLCASSRTGGYEQYFGPGTRLTVT.

The CDR3 region is CASSPGGFYLEQYF. Here the CDR3 DNA reads TGTGCCAGCTCACCGGGAGGCTTCTATCTCGAGCAGTACTTC. The chain recombines TRBV18 with TRBJ2-7, with a possible D match to TRBD2 (6 bases). With 3 bases removed from V and 6 bases from J, the gap between germline ends came to 15 bases. CDR1 is KGHSH and CDR2 is LQKENI in the germline V gene. This CDR3 spans 14 amino acids.

The CDR3 DNA reads TGTGCCATCAGGGGGACTAGCCCAGAGACCCAGTACTTC. Residues: CAIRGTSPETQYF. The J gene is TRBJ2-5, the V gene TRBV10-3; TRBD2 aligns across 9 bases. The V and J ends lost 6 bases and 4 bases, in that order; junction bases with no gene match: 3. CDR1 ENHRY and CDR2 SYGVKD come from the germline V gene. CDR3 length equals 13 residues.

This clone is medium-sized. The chain carries TRBV6-1 and TRBJ2-5; 11 bases are shared with TRBD2. Looked up from germline, CDR1 is MNHNS and CDR2 is SASEGT. This CDR3 comprises 18 residues. The J segment lost 0 bases and the V segment lost 3 bases, leaving 9 bases of the junction unmatched. The CDR3 DNA sequence: TGTGCCAGCAGTGACGTGCTAGCGGGGGGACTGTACCAAGAGACCCAGTACTTC. It translates to CASSDVLAGGLYQETQYF.

The chain is built from TRBV27 and TRBJ2-3, with D possibly matching TRBD1 (5 bases). CDR3 length: 13 amino acids. Trimming cost V 8 bases and J 4 bases, with 13 bases left between them. CDR1 and CDR2 from the germline V gene are MNHEY and SMNVEV (reference sequence). CDR3 in amino acids: CASHVQGSDTQYF. The CDR3 region has the DNA TGTGCCAGCCACGTCCAGGGATCAGATACGCAGTATTTT.

This chain links TRBV12-3 or TRBV12-4 with TRBJ2-2; TRBD2 might be the D (5 bases). This CDR3 is built from 13 residues. V lost 3 bases and J lost 6, with 8 bases in between. CDR3 sequence: CASSFLEAGELFF. CDR3 nucleotides: TGTGCCAGCAGTTTTCTGGAGGCCGGGGAGCTGTTTTTT.

The rearrangement links TRBV18 to TRBJ2-7, with D tentatively TRBD2 (6 bases). The CDR3 length is 13 residues. Germline V CDR1 and CDR2: KGHSH, LQKENI. Trimming took off 6 bases at V and 4 bases at J, with 13 bases between the two ends. CDR3 amino acids: CASSPGRSYEQYF. The CDR3 nucleotides are TGTGCCAGCTCCCCTGGGAGGAGTTACGAGCAGTACTTC.

J is TRBJ2-1 and V is TRBV6-5, with 7 positions matching TRBD1. Trimming took 4 bases from V and 8 from J; bases not matched to a gene: 8. This CDR3 spans 14 amino acids. CDR1 and CDR2 from the germline V gene are MNHEY and SVGAGI. The CDR3 region has the DNA TGTGCCAGCAGTTTTCTGACAGGGAACGATGAGCAGTTCTTC. It yields the protein CASSFLTGNDEQFF.

CDR3 in DNA: TGTGCCAGTAGTATCGGAAGGGGTGGTTCACCCCTCCACTTT. It codes for CASSIGRGGSPLHF. The chain has TRBV19 and TRBJ1-6; a weak D match, TRBD1 (5 bases). Trimming pared 3 bases from V and 9 bases from J, leaving 12 bases between. Germline loops: CDR1 LNHDA, CDR2 SQIVND (reference sequence). The CDR3 is made up of 14 amino acids.

To note about this clone: Germline and junction disagree at one end, which may indicate a read error. The genes are TRBV7-2 and TRBJ2-5, with D possibly being TRBD2 (5 bases). CDR1 and CDR2 from the germline V gene are SGHTA and FQGNSA. The CDR3 totals 15 residues. CDR3 coding DNA: TGTGCCAGCAGCCTAGCAGGCCGACTCCAAGAGACCCAGTACTTC. It encodes CASSLAGRLQETQYF.

The rearrangement links TRBV28 to TRBJ2-1; D possibly corresponds to TRBD2 (6 bases). The V and J ends lost 6 bases and 4 bases respectively, with 13 bases between them. The CDR3 extends over 14 amino acids. Germline V gene sequence: CDR1 MDHEN, CDR2 SYDVKM. The CDR3 sequence: CASRALAGYNEQFF. CDR3 coding DNA: TGTGCCAGCAGGGCACTAGCCGGATACAATGAGCAGTTCTTC.

This clone was counted a few times. The gene calls are TRBV29-1 and TRBJ2-7; 7 nucleotides match TRBD1. V shed 6 bases, J shed 0 bases, and the junction held 11 bases outside the gene matches. The CDR3 extends over 15 amino acids. The germline CDR1 and CDR2 sequences are SQVTM and ANQGSEA. The CDR3 region is CSVLPRQGYSYEQYF. CDR3 DNA sequence: TGCAGCGTCTTACCTAGACAGGGTTACTCCTACGAGCAGTACTTC.

This sequence joins TRBV10-3 and TRBJ2-7; 9 bases fit TRBD1. There are 14 residues in the CDR3. V was clipped by 11 bases and J by 4 bases; unmatched bases: 12. Germline V gene sequence: CDR1 ENHRY, CDR2 SYGVKD. In nucleotides, the CDR3 is TGTGCCGCTTATGCCGGGACAGGGTATTACGAGCAGTACTTC. Protein product: CAAYAGTGYYEQYF.

V and J are TRBV5-1 and TRBJ2-5, with TRBD2 matching over 9 bases. This CDR3 comprises 16 residues. CDR1 and CDR2 (germline): SGHRS, YFSETQ. Trimming removed 4 bases from V and 2 bases from J; junction bases left unmatched: 9. CDR3 loop: CASSIAMAGGQETQYF. CDR3 in DNA: TGCGCCAGCAGCATCGCTATGGCGGGGGGGCAAGAGACCCAGTACTTC.

The rearrangement links TRBV29-1 to TRBJ1-1; possibly TRBD1 for D (5 bases). The germline V gene encodes CDR1 SQVTM and CDR2 ANQGSEA. The CDR3 runs to 11 residues. The CDR3 bases are TGCTGTGGGGGGAGCGACACTGAAGCTTTCTTT. Encoded protein: CCGGSDTEAFF.

This clone has more than one count but fewer than ten. A read error may produce the germline difference seen at one junction end. J is TRBJ2-5 and V is TRBV12-5; D is uncertain. CDR3 length: 14 amino acids. Germline values: CDR1 LGHNT, CDR2 FRNRAP. The CDR3 protein is CASALGGSQETQYF. In DNA form, the CDR3 reads TGTGCTAGTGCTTTGGGTGGTAGCCAAGAGACCCAGTACTTC.

The V call is TRBV7-2, the J call TRBJ2-7; D is possibly TRBD2 (7 bases). The CDR3 has 15 amino acids. Trimming stripped 3 bases from V and 0 bases from J, with 12 bases between. Germline assignment: CDR1 SGHTA and CDR2 FQGNSA. The CDR3 loop reads CASSLGGGSSYEQYF. In DNA form, the CDR3 reads TGTGCCAGCAGCTTGGGAGGGGGGAGCTCCTACGAGCAGTACTTC.